One and the same sample provided the 9 T cell receptor beta chains below, sequenced in a study of T-cell memory formation after mild COVID-19. Using its own MiXCR run on the 5' RACE reads, TCRdb lists one record per CDR3 protein. The sample records under 40,000 distinct CDR3 sequences, under 8% being singletons. Source material: PBMCs or a T cell subset sorted from them (not recorded which). The receptors were gathered from a man in his late teens or twenties who had mild COVID-19 (a few samples of this study predate the infection). Cell type and time point are not known.

Ten or more counts support this clonotype. This chain connects TRBV11-3 to TRBJ2-1, with D uncertain. This CDR3 is built from 14 residues. V was clipped by 1 base and J by 6 bases, with 10 bases between them. Germline V lookup: CDR1 SGHNT, CDR2 YENEEA. For the CDR3, the DNA is TGTGCCAGCAGCTTAGTTTCGACCAGCAATGAGCAGTTCTTC. This gives the protein CASSLVSTSNEQFF.

This clonotype has a count of ten or more. This rearrangement joins TRBV5-1 to TRBJ2-5, with a tentative D call TRBD2 (6 bases). CDR3 length equals 13 residues. CDR1 is SGHRS, CDR2 YFSETQ, per germline. Trimming left V 4 bases short and J 4 bases short, with 11 bases between. CDR3 bases: TGCGCCAGCAGCGATCCGGGACTAGAGACCCAGTACTTC. Protein product: CASSDPGLETQYF.

Many counts were recorded for this clonotype. J is TRBJ1-3 and V is TRBV25-1; 9 nucleotides agree with TRBD1. Germline V lookup: CDR1 MGHDK, CDR2 SYGVNS. After removal of 4 bases from V and 2 bases from J, the junction contained 3 bases not matched to a gene. The CDR3 consists of 15 residues. CDR3 bases: TGTGCCAGCAGTGGCCGGGACAGGGCTGGAAACACCATATATTTT. Encoded protein: CASSGRDRAGNTIYF.

At least ten counts were recorded for this clonotype. This chain's CDR3 is CSARTLSSADYNEQFF. Written as DNA, the CDR3 is TGCAGTGCTAGAACCCTCTCTAGCGCTGACTACAATGAGCAGTTCTTC. The chain joins TRBV20-1 to TRBJ2-1; D may be TRBD2 (6 bases). V lost 2 bases and J lost 3, with 17 bases in between. In germline, CDR1 is DFQATT, CDR2 SNEGSKA (reference sequence). The CDR3 is made up of 16 amino acids.

This clonotype was counted many times. The chain joins TRBV4-2 to TRBJ2-5; perhaps TRBD1 as D (6 bases). Trimming cost V 2 bases and J 8 bases, with 24 bases left between them. CDR1 and CDR2 (germline): LGHNA, YNFKEQ. The CDR3 is made up of 17 amino acids. The chain's CDR3 is CASSQRGGLQGSSTQYF. The CDR3 nucleotides are TGTGCCAGCAGCCAAAGAGGAGGCTTACAGGGCTCGAGTACCCAGTACTTC.

This clonotype was recorded a few times. This chain uses TRBV5-4 with TRBJ1-3; possible D gene TRBD1, 5 bases. CDR3 length equals 16 residues. CDR1 and CDR2 (germline): SGHNT, YYREEE (reference sequence). V lost 1 base, J lost 0 bases, and 11 bases lay in between. The CDR3 loop is CASSLLGENSGNTIYF. For the CDR3, the DNA is TGTGCCAGCAGCTTGCTAGGGGAAAACTCTGGAAACACCATATATTTT.

The chain is built from TRBV24-1 and TRBJ2-3; D is unresolved. There are 18 residues in the CDR3. Germline-derived CDR1 and CDR2 are KGHDR and SFDVKD. Trimming removed 3 bases from V and 0 bases from J, with 18 bases in between. The CDR3 loop reads CATSDNFTQAPSTDTQYF. The DNA for the CDR3 is TGTGCCACCAGTGATAACTTTACTCAAGCACCGAGCACAGATACGCAGTATTTT.

In this sample, this clonotype turned up many times. V usage is TRBV6-2 or TRBV6-3 and J usage is TRBJ2-5; no clear D. The CDR3 runs to 13 residues. In germline, CDR1 is MNHEY, CDR2 SVGEGT. Trimming cost V 2 bases and J 2 bases, with 6 bases left between them. CDR3 DNA: TGTGCCAGCAGTTACAGGGAACAAGAGACCCAGTACTTC. Its protein product is CASSYREQETQYF.

This clonotype was detected many times. The chain joins TRBV25-1 to TRBJ2-1, with D possibly being TRBD1 (5 bases). This CDR3 contains 18 residues. Trimming took off 1 base at V and 7 bases at J, with 23 bases between the two ends. In germline, CDR1 is MGHDK, CDR2 SYGVNS. The CDR3 loop is CASSESQRTAGWSNEQFF. The DNA for the CDR3 is TGTGCCAGCAGTGAATCTCAAAGGACGGCAGGGTGGAGTAATGAGCAGTTCTTC.